This T cell receptor beta chain stems from a study of cytomegalovirus exposure and HLA in healthy donors. Overall study context: Genetic ancestry analysis placed over 75% of the approximately 400 donors that were genotyped in the Caucasian-associated cluster.

V shed 0 bases, J shed 2 bases, and the junction held 2 bases outside the gene matches. This CDR3 spans 16 amino acids. Germline V gives CDR1 MNHEY, CDR2 SMNVEV (reference sequence). A remark on this clone: Its antigen is not known.

General observations from the study: For most TCR sequences rarity was the rule, although some public TCRs occurred in many donors.

Researchers ran the PCR with 60 Vbeta and 13 Jbeta primers. TCRdb's table, derived via immunoSEQ multiplex PCR, lists solely in-frame clones and lacks some. The table lists 95,000 to 150,000 clones, over 65% of them singletons. The receptor was isolated from a woman in her thirties or forties in good health and CMV-seronegative. This rearrangement joins TRBV27 to TRBJ1-4, with 8 bases matching TRBD1. Sequenced: PBMCs. CDR3 in amino acids: CASSLSWTGTNEKLFF. CDR3 nucleotides: TGTGCCAGCAGTTTATCCTGGACAGGGACTAATGAAAAACTGTTTTTT.